These 26 T cell receptor beta chains share one sample of origin, sequenced in a study of T cells in Graves' hyperthyroidism and ophthalmopathy. Amplification targeted TCR beta CDR3 regions from RNA transcripts. Initially, a first-round RT-PCR of the TCR CDR3 employed the HTBI primer set. TCRdb redid the calling of the multiplex PCR reads with MiXCR, one entry per CDR3 protein. The table shows 500,000 to 700,000 distinct CDR3 sequences, with around 15% occurring only once. Sequencing was carried out using blood. These TCRs come from a woman aged 18-29 years with Graves' hyperthyroidism.

The sample holds many counts of this clonotype. This chain connects TRBV16 to TRBJ1-1; D is unresolved. The CDR3 covers 13 residues. Germline V gene sequence: CDR1 KGHSY, CDR2 FQNENV. V was trimmed by 2 bases and J by 4 bases, leaving 8 bases between them. CDR3 in amino acids: CASSQMGSTEAFF. DNA of the CDR3: TGTGCCAGCAGCCAAATGGGTAGCACTGAAGCTTTCTTT.

This clonotype was recorded a few times. A much larger clone differs from this one at a single base, so this may be a read error. This chain joins TRBV12-3 or TRBV12-4 and TRBJ2-2; D uncertain. V was clipped by 6 bases and J by 7 bases, with 9 bases between them. CDR3 length: 12 residues. As DNA, the CDR3 is TGTGCCAGCAGCCCCGACCTCGGGGAGCTGTTTTTT. It encodes CASSPDLGELFF.

This chain connects TRBV7-9 to TRBJ1-1, with D tentatively TRBD1 (5 bases). This CDR3 has 14 amino acids. Germline V gene data show CDR1 as SEHNR and CDR2 as FQNEAQ (reference sequence). The V end was cut by 5 bases, the J end by 10 bases, with 20 bases between. The CDR3 protein is CASSLLGAGNRAFF. As DNA, the CDR3 is TGTGCCAGCAGCCTCCTCGGGGCAGGGAATAGAGCTTTCTTT.

In this sample, this clonotype turned up many times. The rearrangement uses TRBV2 and TRBJ2-1; D is perhaps TRBD2 (6 bases). Germline V gene sequence: CDR1 SNHLY, CDR2 FYNNEI. The length of the CDR3 is 15 residues. Trimming pared 3 bases from V and 4 bases from J, leaving 13 bases between. CDR3 loop: CASSDVSGVYNEQFF. CDR3 DNA: TGTGCCAGCAGTGATGTTAGCGGAGTATACAATGAGCAGTTCTTC.

This clonotype was seen many times. The rearrangement joins TRBV28 to TRBJ2-1; TRBD2 might be the D (5 bases). The CDR3 sequence is 15 residues long. The V end lost 3 bases, the J end lost 0 bases, and 9 bases lay between the germline ends. From germline, CDR1 is MDHEN and CDR2 SYDVKM. The CDR3 bases are TGTGCCAGCAGTTTGGATCGGGACTCCTACAATGAGCAGTTCTTC. Residues: CASSLDRDSYNEQFF.

The table lists this clonotype with many counts. V is TRBV9 and J is TRBJ1-1, with a weak D call TRBD1 (6 bases). V was shortened by 1 base and J by 0 bases, with 10 bases between the two germline ends. CDR1 SGDLS and CDR2 YYNGEE come from the germline V gene. The CDR3 consists of 15 residues. The CDR3 DNA is TGTGCCAGCAGCGTATCCGACAGGATGAACACTGAAGCTTTCTTT. This codes for CASSVSDRMNTEAFF.

The chain employs TRBV6-5 and TRBJ1-4, with a possible D match to TRBD1 (6 bases). Looked up from germline, CDR1 is MNHEY and CDR2 is SVGAGI. The CDR3 loop spans 17 amino acids. Trimming left V 1 base short and J 7 bases short, with 19 bases between. For the CDR3, the DNA is TGTGCCAGCAGTTACTTTAGTACAGGGAGGGGAGGTGAAAAACTGTTTTTT. Protein sequence: CASSYFSTGRGGEKLFF.

This clonotype was detected a few times. The chain employs TRBV6-1 and TRBJ2-4; D not resolved. With 5 bases removed from V and 7 bases from J, the gap between germline ends came to 12 bases. From germline, CDR1 is MNHNS and CDR2 SASEGT. CDR3 length equals 13 residues. CDR3 loop: CASSPFKRNIQYF. CDR3 sequence (DNA): TGTGCCAGCAGTCCATTCAAGAGGAACATTCAGTACTTC.

This clonotype has a handful of counts. This chain connects TRBV28 to TRBJ1-6; 7 bases are a match to TRBD1. Germline-derived CDR1 and CDR2 are MDHEN and SYDVKM. V lost 5 bases and J lost 7; bases outside the gene matches: 8. The CDR3 loop spans 15 amino acids. Here the CDR3 reads CASSASGGGNSPLHF. The CDR3, as DNA: TGTGCCAGCAGTGCGTCAGGGGGAGGAAATTCACCCCTCCACTTT. Supplemented by reference TRBV28 and TRBJ1-6, the full variable domain reads DVKVTQSSRYLVKRTGEKVFLECVQDMDHENMFWYRQDPGLGLRLIYFSYDVKMKEKGDIPEGYSVSREKKERFSLILESASTNQTSMYLCASSASGGGNSPLHFGNGTRLTVT.

V is TRBV4-3 and J is TRBJ1-2; 11 nucleotides line up with TRBD1. Germline V gene lookup returns CDR1 LGHNA and CDR2 YSLEER. This CDR3 contains 16 residues. Trimming removed 0 bases from V and 4 bases from J; junction bases left unmatched: 4. Here the CDR3 reads CASSQEGGTGGYGYTF. The CDR3 coding sequence is TGCGCCAGCAGCCAAGAAGGCGGGACAGGGGGCTATGGCTACACCTTC.

This clonotype showed up many times. The rearrangement joins TRBV3-1 to TRBJ1-1; no clear D. The CDR3 sequence is 14 residues long. The germline V gene encodes CDR1 LGHDT and CDR2 YNNKEL (reference sequence). Trimming took off 0 bases at V and 5 bases at J, with 10 bases between the two ends. CDR3 DNA: TGTGCCAGCAGCCAAGATCTCGTAGGGACTGAAGCTTTCTTT. Its translation is CASSQDLVGTEAFF.

This clonotype was seen at least ten times. The chain links TRBV12-3 or TRBV12-4 to TRBJ1-5, with a weak D call TRBD1 (5 bases). The V gene lost 2 bases and the J gene lost 3 bases, with 11 bases spanning the gap. The CDR3 has 15 amino acids. CDR3 bases: TGTGCCAGCAGTTTAATGGGGACCTTCAATCAGCCCCAGCATTTT. It codes for CASSLMGTFNQPQHF.

This clonotype appeared many times. The chain has TRBV7-9 and TRBJ1-2; a possible D gene is TRBD1 (5 bases). There are 15 residues in the CDR3. The germline gives CDR1 SEHNR, CDR2 FQNEAQ (reference sequence). V was clipped by 0 bases and J by 4 bases, with 12 bases between them. CDR3 amino acids: CASSLARGRGYGYTF. For the CDR3, the DNA is TGTGCCAGCAGCTTAGCACGGGGGAGAGGCTATGGCTACACCTTC.

This clonotype was counted many times. The gene calls are TRBV12-3 or TRBV12-4 and TRBJ2-3; 7 nucleotides align to TRBD2. The trim removed 3 bases at V and 2 bases at J, leaving 2 bases unmatched. The CDR3 totals 14 residues. The CDR3 sequence: CASSLGGATDTQYF. The CDR3 region has the DNA TGTGCCAGCAGTTTGGGAGGGGCCACAGATACGCAGTATTTT.

This clonotype has ten or more counts. This chain uses TRBV28 with TRBJ2-1; the D gene is possibly TRBD2 (6 bases). Germline values: CDR1 MDHEN, CDR2 SYDVKM. The CDR3 runs to 14 residues. Trimming cost V 8 bases and J 10 bases, with 21 bases left between them. The CDR3 sequence is CASGGSGGTGEQFF. Here the CDR3 DNA reads TGTGCCAGCGGGGGGTCTGGCGGGACTGGGGAGCAGTTCTTC.

This clonotype has a count of ten or more. This sequence joins TRBV28 and TRBJ1-1; D unclear. This CDR3 contains 12 residues. V was shortened by 6 bases and J by 0 bases, with 5 bases between the two germline ends. Germline CDR1 MDHEN, CDR2 SYDVKM. The CDR3 nucleotides read TGTGCCAGCAGCCAGATGAACACTGAAGCTTTCTTT. Its protein product is CASSQMNTEAFF.

This clonotype was detected many times. J is TRBJ1-5 and V is TRBV20-1; D uncertain. V lost 0 bases to trimming and J lost 0 bases, with 15 bases between them. Looked up from germline, CDR1 is DFQATT and CDR2 is SNEGSKA (reference sequence). The CDR3 loop spans 17 amino acids. The CDR3, as DNA: TGCAGTGCTAGAGATCTCACCGGTGAACATAGCAATCAGCCCCAGCATTTT. Translation: CSARDLTGEHSNQPQHF.

This clonotype was seen more than once but under ten times. This sequence joins TRBV19 and TRBJ2-5, with 10 positions matching TRBD1. The CDR3 length is 15 residues. V lost 6 bases and J lost 4; bases outside the gene matches: 8. CDR1 is LNHDA, CDR2 SQIVND, per germline (reference sequence). CDR3 in amino acids: CASRPGQGYGETQYF. The CDR3 DNA is TGTGCCAGTAGGCCGGGACAGGGGTACGGAGAGACCCAGTACTTC. Full variable domain (rest looked up from reference TRBV19 and TRBJ2-5): DGGITQSPKYLFRKEGQNVTLSCEQNLNHDAMYWYRQDPGQGLRLIYYSQIVNDFQKGDIAEGYSVSREKKESFPLTVTSAQKNPTAFYLCASRPGQGYGETQYFGPGTRLLVL.

The sample holds a few counts of this clonotype. A read error may produce the germline difference seen at one junction end. The chain joins TRBV6-2 or TRBV6-3 to TRBJ2-5; a weak D match, TRBD1 (5 bases). In germline, CDR1 is MNHEY, CDR2 SVGEGT. This CDR3 comprises 16 residues. CDR3 in DNA: TGTGCCAGCAGTTACTCGAAGGCAGGGTCTGAAGAGACCCAGTACTTT. It codes for CASSYSKAGSEETQYF.

This clonotype has ten or more counts. This chain connects TRBV5-8 to TRBJ1-2; TRBD1 matches at 7 bases. CDR3 size: 17 residues. Germline trimming cut 0 bases from V and 5 bases from J; bases unmatched to any gene: 13. The germline CDR1 and CDR2 sequences are SGHTS and YDEGEE. CDR3 DNA sequence: TGTGCCAGCAGCTTGGGGAGATGGGGACAGAACCGATATGGCTACACCTTC. This encodes CASSLGRWGQNRYGYTF.

There are a few counts of this clonotype. The chain carries TRBV5-8 and TRBJ1-6; 11 bases match TRBD1. J lost 9 bases, V lost 3 bases, and 11 bases had no gene match. Germline loops: CDR1 SGHTS, CDR2 YDEGEE. This CDR3 comprises 17 residues. The CDR3 is CASSSDRGRGLASPLHF. CDR3 nucleotide sequence: TGTGCCAGCAGCTCGGACAGGGGGCGAGGATTAGCTTCACCCCTCCACTTT. Using reference TRBV5-8 and TRBJ1-6 for the parts outside the CDR3, the full variable domain is EAGVTQSPTHLIKTRGQQATLRCSPISGHTSVYWYQQALGLGLQFLLWYDEGEERNRGNFPPRFSGRQFPNYSSELNVNALELEDSALYLCASSSDRGRGLASPLHFGNGTRLTVT.

V gene TRBV19 combines with J gene TRBJ1-2; a possible D gene is TRBD1 (6 bases). Germline V gene lookup returns CDR1 LNHDA and CDR2 SQIVND (reference sequence). There are 13 residues in the CDR3. Trimming took 7 bases from V and 3 from J, leaving 12 bases between them. The CDR3 sequence is CASTPGAHYGYTF. Written as DNA, the CDR3 is TGTGCCAGTACTCCAGGGGCCCACTATGGCTACACCTTC.

The chain recombines TRBV7-3 with TRBJ2-3; 12 nucleotides line up with TRBD1. J gave up 5 bases and V 5 bases, and 5 bases lay outside the gene matches. Germline V gives CDR1 SGHTA, CDR2 FQGTGA. CDR3 length equals 15 residues. CDR3 nucleotides: TGTGCCAGCAGCAGAGGGACAGGGGGCATAGATACGCAGTATTTT. This translates into CASSRGTGGIDTQYF.

The genes are TRBV18 and TRBJ2-1; perhaps TRBD1 as D (7 bases). The CDR3 extends over 16 amino acids. Germline CDR1 reads KGHSH; CDR2 reads LQKENI. Trimming left V 3 bases short and J 4 bases short, with 16 bases between. In nucleotides, the CDR3 is TGTGCCAGCTCACCCCCCGTTGCAGGGGGGTACAATGAGCAGTTCTTC. Protein: CASSPPVAGGYNEQFF.

This clonotype was counted at least ten times. The gene calls are TRBV11-1 and TRBJ2-1; TRBD1 matches 7 bases. Germline loops: CDR1 SGHAT, CDR2 FQDESV (reference sequence). V trimming: 5 bases; J trimming: 0 bases; junction bases outside the gene matches: 4. The CDR3 extends over 15 amino acids. In nucleotides, the CDR3 is TGTGCCAGCAGCCCCGACAGGGCCTCCTACAATGAGCAGTTCTTC. Translated, it gives CASSPDRASYNEQFF.

The chain carries TRBV20-1 and TRBJ2-5, with D hard to call. In germline, CDR1 is DFQATT, CDR2 SNEGSKA (reference sequence). Between the trimmed V and J ends, which lost 8 bases and 2 bases, there was a span of 9 bases. The CDR3 is 11 amino acids. The CDR3, as DNA: TGCAGTCAGGAATTTCAAGAGACCCAGTACTTC. Translated: CSQEFQETQYF.